Listed here are 7 T cell receptor beta chains from one sample, sequenced in a study of T-cell memory formation after mild COVID-19. A single record per CDR3 protein comes from TCRdb applying MiXCR to the 5' RACE reads. The sample lists 150,000 to 200,000 distinct CDR3 sequences; roughly 12% were seen once. Material: PBMCs or a T cell subset sorted from them (not recorded which). The receptors shown here come from a man aged 18 to 29 who had mild COVID-19 (a few samples of this study predate the infection). Cell type and time point are not known.

The J gene is TRBJ1-2, the V gene TRBV5-1; 10 positions match TRBD1. CDR1 and CDR2 from the germline V gene are SGHRS and YFSETQ. V shed 2 bases and J 7 bases; nucleotides not matched to a gene: 11. The CDR3 sequence is 16 residues long. CDR3 coding DNA: TGCGCCAGCAGCTTCACCGGGACAGGGGCCAAGGGTGGCTACACCTTC. Protein product: CASSFTGTGAKGGYTF.

The gene calls are TRBV6-5 and TRBJ2-7; D is perhaps TRBD1 (6 bases). The CDR3 runs 14 residues. Germline CDR1 is MNHEY and CDR2 is SVGAGI. V was clipped by 2 bases and J by 0 bases, with 8 bases between them. The chain's CDR3 is CASSYKQGSYEQYV. The DNA of the CDR3 is TGTGCCAGCAGTTACAAACAGGGCTCCTACGAGCAGTACGTC.

This clonotype occurred many times. J is TRBJ2-5 and V is TRBV18; D gene unclear. The germline CDR1 and CDR2 sequences are KGHSH and LQKENI. The V and J ends lost 6 bases and 4 bases respectively, with 15 bases between them. CDR3 length: 14 residues. CDR3 DNA: TGTGCCAGCTCGCCTACGGACCGTGCAGAGACCCAGTACTTC. As protein: CASSPTDRAETQYF.

The J gene is TRBJ2-5, the V gene TRBV7-2, with no clear D. This CDR3 region has 16 residues. Germline V gives CDR1 SGHTA, CDR2 FQGNSA. Trimming pared 1 base from V and 2 bases from J, leaving 14 bases between. CDR3 sequence reads: CASSLGPPAPQETQYF. CDR3 sequence (DNA): TGTGCCAGCAGCTTAGGCCCGCCGGCCCCACAAGAGACCCAGTACTTC. Full variable domain (rest looked up from reference TRBV7-2 and TRBJ2-5): GAGVSQSPSNKVTEKGKDVELRCDPISGHTALYWYRQSLGQGLEFLIYFQGNSAPDKSGLPSDRFSAERTGGSVSTLTIQRTQQEDSAVYLCASSLGPPAPQETQYFGPGTRLLVL.

The chain couples TRBV7-2 to TRBJ2-4, with D maybe TRBD2 (6 bases). Trimming took 3 bases from V and 3 from J, leaving 12 bases between them. Germline V lookup: CDR1 SGHTA, CDR2 FQGNSA. This CDR3 region has 15 residues. CDR3 bases: TGTGCCAGCAGCTTCACTAGCTTGATCAAAAACATTCAGTACTTC. This codes for CASSFTSLIKNIQYF.

The chain has TRBV10-3 and TRBJ1-6; 12 bases agree with TRBD1. J was trimmed by 7 bases and V by 6 bases; bases with no gene match: 4. The CDR3 is made up of 15 amino acids. Per germline, CDR1 ENHRY and CDR2 SYGVKD. Here the CDR3 reads CAIRGTGGENSPLHF. The CDR3 DNA is TGTGCCATCAGAGGGACAGGGGGCGAGAATTCACCCCTCCACTTT.

The count of this clonotype is one. The CDR3 loop is CASSSWQGYTF. The CDR3 bases are TGTGCCAGCAGCTCTTGGCAGGGCTACACCTTC. The chain is built from TRBV7-9 and TRBJ1-2; no clear D. The germline V gene encodes CDR1 SEHNR and CDR2 FQNEAQ (reference sequence). This CDR3 has 11 residues. Trimming took 4 bases from V and 8 from J, leaving 8 bases between them.